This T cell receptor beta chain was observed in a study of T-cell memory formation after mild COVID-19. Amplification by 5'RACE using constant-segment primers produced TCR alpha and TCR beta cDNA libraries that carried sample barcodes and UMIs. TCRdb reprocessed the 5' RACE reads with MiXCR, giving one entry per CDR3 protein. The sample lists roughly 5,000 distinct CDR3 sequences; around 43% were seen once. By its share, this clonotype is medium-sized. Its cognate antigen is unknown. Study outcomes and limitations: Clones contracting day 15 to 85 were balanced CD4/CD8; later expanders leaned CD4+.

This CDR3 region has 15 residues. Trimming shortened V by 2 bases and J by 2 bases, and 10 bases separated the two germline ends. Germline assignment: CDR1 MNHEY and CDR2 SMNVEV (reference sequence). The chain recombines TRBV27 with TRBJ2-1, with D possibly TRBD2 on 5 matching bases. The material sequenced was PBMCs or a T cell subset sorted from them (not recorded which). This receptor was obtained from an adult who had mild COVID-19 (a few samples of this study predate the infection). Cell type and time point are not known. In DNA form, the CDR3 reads TGTGCCAGCAGTTTAGCCGGGAACCCCTACAATGAGCAGTTCTTC. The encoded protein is CASSLAGNPYNEQFF.